Presented here are 5 T cell receptor beta chains from one specimen sequenced in a study of cytomegalovirus exposure and HLA in healthy donors. PCR involved 60 Vbeta and 13 Jbeta primers. Using immunoSEQ multiplex PCR, the repertoire was profiled, and TCRdb retains in-frame clones only, with some absent. The sample totals under 65,000 clones. Sample: PBMCs. The source is a woman aged 18 to 35 in good health and CMV-seronegative.

CDR3 DNA sequence: TGCAGCGTTGAGTCCGGGCAGGGGCATGGCTACACCTTC. Translated: CSVESGQGHGYTF. The chain combines TRBV29-1 with TRBJ1-2; D might be TRBD1 (6 bases). V lost 3 bases, J lost 6 bases, and 14 bases lay in between. There are 13 residues in the CDR3. Germline V gene sequence: CDR1 SQVTM, CDR2 ANQGSEA.

The chain employs TRBV30 and TRBJ2-1; D unresolved. Trimming shortened V by 3 bases and J by 7 bases, and 7 bases separated the two germline ends. This CDR3 has 11 amino acids. CDR1 is GTSNPN, CDR2 SVGIG, per germline (reference sequence). The CDR3 coding sequence is TGTGCCTGGAGCCTAAGAAATGAGCAGTTCTTC. This encodes CAWSLRNEQFF. Together with reference TRBV30 and TRBJ2-1, the CDR3 gives the full variable domain: SQTIHQWPATLVQPVGSPLSLECTVEGTSNPNLYWYRQAAGRGLQLLFYSVGIGQISSEVPQNLSASRPQDRQFILSSKKLLLSDSGFYLCAWSLRNEQFFGPGTRLTVL.

V is TRBV18 and J is TRBJ2-5, with D possibly TRBD2 on 7 matching bases. Germline lookup yields CDR1 KGHSH and CDR2 LQKENI. V lost 3 bases to trimming and J lost 1 base, with 12 bases between them. The length of the CDR3 is 15 residues. CDR3 residues: CASSPSRGPQETQYF. DNA for the CDR3: TGTGCCAGCTCACCTTCGCGGGGGCCCCAAGAGACCCAGTACTTC.

V is TRBV4-1 and J is TRBJ2-1; weak D call: TRBD2 (6 bases). CDR3 length equals 16 residues. Germline CDR1 and CDR2: MGHRA and YSYEKL. V dropped 4 bases and J dropped 8 bases, with 21 bases sitting between them. This chain's CDR3 is CASSPGLRWVSDEQFF. Written as DNA, the CDR3 is TGCGCCAGCAGCCCGGGACTCCGGTGGGTGTCCGATGAGCAGTTCTTC.

CDR3 sequence (DNA): TGTGCCAGCTCAAAGCAGGACAGGGACGAGCAGTACTTC. This translates into CASSKQDRDEQYF. The chain couples TRBV25-1 to TRBJ2-7; the match to TRBD1 covers 8 bases. The CDR3 is 13 residues long. CDR1 is MGHDK, CDR2 SYGVNS, per germline. Trimming cost V 8 bases and J 5 bases; bases outside gene matches: 8.